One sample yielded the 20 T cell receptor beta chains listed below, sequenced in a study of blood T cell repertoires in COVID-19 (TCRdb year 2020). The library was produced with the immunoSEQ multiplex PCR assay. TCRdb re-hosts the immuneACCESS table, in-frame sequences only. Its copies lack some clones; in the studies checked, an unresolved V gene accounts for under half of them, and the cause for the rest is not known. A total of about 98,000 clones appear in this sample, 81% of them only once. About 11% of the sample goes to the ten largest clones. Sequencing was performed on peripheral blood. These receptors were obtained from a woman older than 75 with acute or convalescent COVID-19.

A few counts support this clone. The CDR3 loop reads CASSYSTYSGNTIYF. In nucleotides, the CDR3 is TGTGCCAGCAGTTACTCGACTTACTCTGGAAACACCATATATTTT. The chain couples TRBV6-5 to TRBJ1-3; D is undetermined. The length of the CDR3 is 15 residues. Germline loops: CDR1 MNHEY, CDR2 SVGAGI. V shed 0 bases and J shed 0 bases, with 6 bases lying between them.

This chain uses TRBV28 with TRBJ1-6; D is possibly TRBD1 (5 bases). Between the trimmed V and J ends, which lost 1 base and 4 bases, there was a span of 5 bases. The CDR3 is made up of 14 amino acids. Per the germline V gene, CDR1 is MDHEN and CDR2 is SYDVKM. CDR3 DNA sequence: TGTGCCAGCAGTTTATACAGGTATAATTCACCCCTCCACTTT. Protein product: CASSLYRYNSPLHF. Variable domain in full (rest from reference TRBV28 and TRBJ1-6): DVKVTQSSRYLVKRTGEKVFLECVQDMDHENMFWYRQDPGLGLRLIYFSYDVKMKEKGDIPEGYSVSREKKERFSLILESASTNQTSMYLCASSLYRYNSPLHFGNGTRLTVT.

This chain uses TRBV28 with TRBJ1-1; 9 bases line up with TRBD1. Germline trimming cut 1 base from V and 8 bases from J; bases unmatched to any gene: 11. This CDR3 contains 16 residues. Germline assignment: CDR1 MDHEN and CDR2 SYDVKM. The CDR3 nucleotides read TGTGCCAGCAGTTTATATTCGGGGGACAGGGTGTTGGAAGCTTTCTTT. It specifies CASSLYSGDRVLEAFF.

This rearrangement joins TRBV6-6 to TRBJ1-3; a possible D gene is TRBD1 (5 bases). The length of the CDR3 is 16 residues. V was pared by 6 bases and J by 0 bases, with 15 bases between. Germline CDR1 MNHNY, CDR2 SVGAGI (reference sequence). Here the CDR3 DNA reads TGTGCCAGCAGGTGGGCCCAGGGAGGCTCTGGAAACACCATATATTTT. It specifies CASRWAQGGSGNTIYF.

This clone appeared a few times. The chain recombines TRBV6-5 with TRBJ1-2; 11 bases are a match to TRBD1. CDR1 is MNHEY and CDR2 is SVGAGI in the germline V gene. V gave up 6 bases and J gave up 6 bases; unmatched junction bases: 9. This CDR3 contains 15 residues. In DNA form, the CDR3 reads TGTGCCAGCAGCTCTGGACAGGGGGCGAACCATGGCTACACCTTC. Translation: CASSSGQGANHGYTF.

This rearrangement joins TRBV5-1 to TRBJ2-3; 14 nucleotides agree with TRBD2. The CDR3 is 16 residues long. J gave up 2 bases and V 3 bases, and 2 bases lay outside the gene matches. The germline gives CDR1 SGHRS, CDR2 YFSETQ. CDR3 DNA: TGCGCCAGCAGCTCGGGACTAGCGGGGGCCACAGATACGCAGTATTTT. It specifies CASSSGLAGATDTQYF.

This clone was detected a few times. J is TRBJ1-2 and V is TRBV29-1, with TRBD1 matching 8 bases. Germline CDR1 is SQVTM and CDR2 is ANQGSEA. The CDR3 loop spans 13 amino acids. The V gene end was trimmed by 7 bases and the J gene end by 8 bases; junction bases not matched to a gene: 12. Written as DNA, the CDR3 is TGCAGCGCCTTCCAGGGGGCGGGTGAAGGCTACACCTTC. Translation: CSAFQGAGEGYTF.

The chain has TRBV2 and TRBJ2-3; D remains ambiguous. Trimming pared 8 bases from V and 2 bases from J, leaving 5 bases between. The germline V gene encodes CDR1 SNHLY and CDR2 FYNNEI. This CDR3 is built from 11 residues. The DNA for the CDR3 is TGTGCCAGCTGCTACACAGATACGCAGTATTTT. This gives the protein CASCYTDTQYF.

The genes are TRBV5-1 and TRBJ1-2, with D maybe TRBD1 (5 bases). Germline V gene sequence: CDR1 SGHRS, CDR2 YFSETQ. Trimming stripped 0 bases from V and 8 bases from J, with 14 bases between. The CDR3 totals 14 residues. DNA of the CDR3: TGCGCCAGCAGCTTGGCTACCCTAAGGGGCGGCTACACCTTC. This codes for CASSLATLRGGYTF.

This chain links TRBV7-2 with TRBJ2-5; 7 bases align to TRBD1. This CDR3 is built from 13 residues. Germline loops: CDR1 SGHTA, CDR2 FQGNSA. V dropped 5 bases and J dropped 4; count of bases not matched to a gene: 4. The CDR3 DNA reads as TGTGCCAGCAGCGATAACAGGGGAGAGACCCAGTACTTC. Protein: CASSDNRGETQYF.

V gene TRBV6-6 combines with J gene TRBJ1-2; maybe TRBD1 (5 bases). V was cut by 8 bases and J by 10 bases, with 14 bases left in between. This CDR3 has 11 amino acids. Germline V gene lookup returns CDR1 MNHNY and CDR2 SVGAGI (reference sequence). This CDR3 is CASSDGGDYTF. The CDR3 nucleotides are TGTGCCAGCTCAGACGGGGGAGACTACACCTTC.

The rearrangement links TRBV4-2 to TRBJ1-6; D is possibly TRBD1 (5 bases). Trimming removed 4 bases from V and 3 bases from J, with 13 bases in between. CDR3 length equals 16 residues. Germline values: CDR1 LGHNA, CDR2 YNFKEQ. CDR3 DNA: TGTGCCAGCAGCCCGCCTGGACAACTCTATAATTCACCCCTCCACTTT. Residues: CASSPPGQLYNSPLHF.

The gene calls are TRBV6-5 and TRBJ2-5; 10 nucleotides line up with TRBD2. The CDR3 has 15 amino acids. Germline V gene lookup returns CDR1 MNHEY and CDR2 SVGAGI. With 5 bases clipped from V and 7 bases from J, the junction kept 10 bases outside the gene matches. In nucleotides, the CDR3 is TGTGCCAGCAGTATCGAGCGGGGGGGTCCTTGGACCCAGTACTTC. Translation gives CASSIERGGPWTQYF.

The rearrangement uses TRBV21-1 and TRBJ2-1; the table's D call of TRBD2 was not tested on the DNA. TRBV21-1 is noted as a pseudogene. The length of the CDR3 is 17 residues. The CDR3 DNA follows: TGTGCCAGCAGGGAGGTTCGGGCAGCCGCCTCCTACAATGAGCAGTTCTTC. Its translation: CASREVRAAASYNEQFF.

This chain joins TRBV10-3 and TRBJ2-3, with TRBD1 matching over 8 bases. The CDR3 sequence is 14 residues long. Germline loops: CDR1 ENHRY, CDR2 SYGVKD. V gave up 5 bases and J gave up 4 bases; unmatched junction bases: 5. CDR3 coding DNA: TGTGCCATCAGTCCCAGACAGGGGCCAGATACGCAGTATTTT. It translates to CAISPRQGPDTQYF.

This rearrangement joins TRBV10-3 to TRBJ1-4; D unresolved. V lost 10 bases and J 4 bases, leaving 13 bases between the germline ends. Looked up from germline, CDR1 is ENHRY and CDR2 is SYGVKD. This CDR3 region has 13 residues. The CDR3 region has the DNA TGTGCCAACTCCCGGGATCATAATGAAAAACTGTTTTTT. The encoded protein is CANSRDHNEKLFF.

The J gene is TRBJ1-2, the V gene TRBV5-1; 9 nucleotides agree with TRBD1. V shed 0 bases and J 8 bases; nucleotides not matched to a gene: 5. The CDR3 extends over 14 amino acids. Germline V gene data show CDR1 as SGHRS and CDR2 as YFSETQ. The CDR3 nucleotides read TGCGCCAGCAGCTTGGGACAGGGGGAGGAAGGCTACACCTTC. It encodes CASSLGQGEEGYTF.

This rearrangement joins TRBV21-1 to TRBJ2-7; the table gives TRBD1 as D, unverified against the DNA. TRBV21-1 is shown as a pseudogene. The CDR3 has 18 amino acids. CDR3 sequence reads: CASSKAAGTGLGSYEQYV. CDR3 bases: TGTGCCAGCAGCAAAGCAGCAGGGACAGGGTTAGGGTCCTACGAGCAGTACGTC.

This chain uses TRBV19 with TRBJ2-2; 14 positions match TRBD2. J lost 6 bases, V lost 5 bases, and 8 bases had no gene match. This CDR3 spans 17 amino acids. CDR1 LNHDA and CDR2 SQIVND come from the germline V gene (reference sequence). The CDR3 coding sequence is TGTGCCAGTAGTCTCGGGACTAGCGGGGGCCGCCCCGGGGAGCTGTTTTTT. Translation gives CASSLGTSGGRPGELFF.

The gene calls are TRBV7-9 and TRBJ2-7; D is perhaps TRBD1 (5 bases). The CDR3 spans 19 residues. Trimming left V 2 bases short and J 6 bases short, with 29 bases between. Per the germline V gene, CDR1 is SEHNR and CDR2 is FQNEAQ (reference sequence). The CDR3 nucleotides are TGTGCCAGCAGCTTAAACCTGGGTTGGGGCAGTCTAGAACCGCGCGAGCAGTACGTC. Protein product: CASSLNLGWGSLEPREQYV.